The 9 T cell receptor beta chains given below trace back to one sample, sequenced in a study of CD8 T cells in ankylosing spondylitis. One entry per CDR3 protein results from TCRdb running MiXCR on the 5' RACE reads. Here the sample spans roughly 170,000 distinct CDR3 sequences, approximately 10% being singletons. Material for sequencing was blood, either unsorted or a sorted T cell fraction (not recorded which). These receptors were obtained from a female donor with ankylosing spondylitis or in good health (not recorded which).

This clonotype has a handful of counts. This chain joins TRBV15 and TRBJ2-1; maybe TRBD1 (6 bases). The CDR3 covers 15 residues. Per germline, CDR1 LNHNV and CDR2 YYDKDF (reference sequence). Trimming took 0 bases from V and 8 from J, leaving 14 bases between them. This CDR3 reads CATSRESRGGDEQFF. The CDR3 DNA follows: TGTGCCACCAGCAGAGAATCCAGGGGTGGCGATGAGCAGTTCTTC.

The genes are TRBV11-1 and TRBJ2-3; D is ambiguous. The CDR3 runs to 15 residues. V shed 5 bases and J shed 1 base, with 13 bases lying between them. The germline V gene has CDR1 SGHAT and CDR2 FQDESV (reference sequence). The chain's CDR3 is CASSPEGWRTDTQYF. The CDR3, as DNA: TGTGCCAGCAGCCCCGAAGGGTGGCGCACAGATACGCAGTATTTT.

J is TRBJ2-7 and V is TRBV5-1; D remains unclear. Germline CDR1 reads SGHRS; CDR2 reads YFSETQ. The length of the CDR3 is 15 residues. V lost 0 bases and J lost 0, with 10 bases in between. The CDR3 loop reads CASSLGPGASYEQYF. The CDR3, as DNA: TGCGCCAGCAGCTTGGGGCCAGGAGCCTCCTACGAGCAGTACTTC.

This clonotype was seen ten or more times. The rearrangement links TRBV20-1 to TRBJ2-3; 7 nucleotides align to TRBD2. The CDR3 spans 16 residues. J was trimmed by 2 bases and V by 0 bases; bases with no gene match: 8. Per the germline V gene, CDR1 is DFQATT and CDR2 is SNEGSKA (reference sequence). CDR3 in DNA: TGCAGTGCTAGAGATACGGCTAGCGGCGACACAGATACGCAGTATTTT. It encodes CSARDTASGDTDTQYF.

This clonotype occurred a few times. The chain couples TRBV11-2 to TRBJ2-7; 14 bases match TRBD2. Unmatched junction bases numbered 10, after V lost 3 bases and J lost 3 bases. Germline V lookup: CDR1 SGHAT, CDR2 FQNNGV. The CDR3 has 18 residues. DNA of the CDR3: TGTGCCAGCAGCTTGGAGCCGGGACTAGCGGGGGCCCACTACGAGCAGTACTTC. It specifies CASSLEPGLAGAHYEQYF.

J is TRBJ2-2 and V is TRBV9, with a tentative D call TRBD2 (6 bases). The length of the CDR3 is 16 residues. V lost 4 bases and J 7 bases, leaving 20 bases between the germline ends. Looked up from germline, CDR1 is SGDLS and CDR2 is YYNGEE. The CDR3 sequence: CASSPEEGRRNGELFF. In DNA, the CDR3 is TGTGCCAGCAGCCCCGAGGAGGGGCGAAGAAACGGGGAGCTGTTTTTT. Together with reference TRBV9 and TRBJ2-2, the CDR3 gives the full variable domain: DSGVTQTPKHLITATGQRVTLRCSPRSGDLSVYWYQQSLDQGLQFLIQYYNGEERAKGNILERFSAQQFPDLHSELNLSSLELGDSALYFCASSPEEGRRNGELFFGEGSRLTVL.

This clonotype was observed at least ten times. The J gene is TRBJ2-1, the V gene TRBV19; 9 bases agree with TRBD2. V lost 6 bases, J lost 4 bases, and 7 bases stayed unmatched. The germline V gene has CDR1 LNHDA and CDR2 SQIVND (reference sequence). The CDR3 extends over 15 amino acids. CDR3 in DNA: TGTGCCAGTAGGCTTTCCACTAGCGGGTACAATGAGCAGTTCTTC. This encodes CASRLSTSGYNEQFF.

A few counts support this clonotype. V usage is TRBV5-1 and J usage is TRBJ2-3, with 7 bases identical to TRBD2. The V segment lost 0 bases and the J segment 3 bases; nucleotides outside the gene matches: 7. The CDR3 extends over 16 amino acids. Germline CDR1 SGHRS, CDR2 YFSETQ. Here the CDR3 reads CASSLGVRESTDTQYF. CDR3 nucleotide sequence: TGCGCCAGCAGCTTGGGGGTGCGGGAGAGTACAGATACGCAGTATTTT.

This clonotype was counted many times. The CDR3 loop is CASSQDFLQGDTQYF. The CDR3 nucleotides are TGCGCCAGCAGCCAAGACTTCCTACAAGGAGATACGCAGTATTTT. The genes are TRBV4-3 and TRBJ2-3, with no clear D. CDR3 length equals 15 residues. Trimming removed 0 bases from V and 5 bases from J, with 12 bases in between. Germline assignment: CDR1 LGHNA and CDR2 YSLEER.